The clone carrying this T cell receptor (beta chain) was recorded at least ten times. With TRAV- and TRBV-specific primers, first-strand cDNA was made, covering the alpha and beta chains. With a V-primer adapter and a constant-region primer, TCRs were amplified for about 20 PCR cycles. TCRdb reanalysed the reads using MiXCR and keeps one entry per CDR3 protein. The sample lists 95,000 to 100,000 distinct CDR3 sequences; around 20% were seen once. This sample is part of a study of low-dose radiotherapy and immunotherapy resistance in tumors. Looking at the study overall: Each patient was administered nivolumab intravenously at 240 mg, which was a flat dose, every two weeks, along with intravenous ipilimumab at 1 mg/kg every six weeks. Aspirin 300 mg, taken orally and daily, was given to patients for four cycles from cycle 1 day 1.

Regarding time point: after trial treatment. The treatment: LDRT plus nivolumab, ipilimumab, low-dose cyclophosphamide and aspirin (RACIN trial). Germline CDR1 LGHNA, CDR2 YNFKEQ. The CDR3 contains 15 residues. V shed 1 base and J shed 3 bases, with 10 bases lying between them. The J gene is TRBJ2-1, the V gene TRBV4-2; weak D call: TRBD1 (5 bases). The clonotype comes from a male donor with prostate cancer. The sequenced sample was PBMCs, obtained after low-dose radiotherapy plus immunotherapy. The CDR3 is CASSQASRDYNEQFF. CDR3 bases: TGTGCCAGCAGCCAAGCATCCAGGGACTACAATGAGCAGTTCTTC.